The clone carrying this TCR beta chain was counted between two and nine times. As yet, its antigen is unknown. TCRalpha and TCRbeta libraries used 5'RACE with constant-segment primers and UMIs. TCRdb itself ran the 5' RACE reads through MiXCR, one entry per CDR3 protein. The table lists approximately 54,000 distinct CDR3 sequences, approximately 12% of them singletons, with 24% in the top ten. This sample is drawn from a study of T-cell memory formation after mild COVID-19. Study in general: TCR clusters were mostly confined to one donor each. The study, taken as a whole, reports: CD4+ contracting clones were mainly CM and EM; CD8+ ones, EMRA.

Germline assignment: CDR1 SQVTM and CDR2 ANQGSEA. The CDR3 length is 12 residues. V lost 6 bases and J lost 1, with 9 bases in between. This chain connects TRBV29-1 to TRBJ1-1; no clear D gene. This sequence originates from a man between 18 and 35 years old who had mild COVID-19 (a few samples of this study predate the infection). Cell type and time point are not known. The sample was PBMCs or a T cell subset sorted from them (not recorded which). CDR3 DNA: TGCAGCGTCGCTACCGGGAACACTGAAGCTTTCTTT. Translation gives CSVATGNTEAFF.